A selection of T cell receptor beta chains follows, all from one sample in a study of blood T cell repertoires in COVID-19. Clones were read by immunoSEQ multiplex PCR, and TCRdb kept only the in-frame ones, dropping some. The sample contains fewer than 300,000 clones, 70% to 90% of which appear only once. Sequencing was done on a sample of peripheral blood. These receptors were taken from a man aged 45-65 years with active or convalescent COVID-19. CDR3s include the opening cysteine and the closing phenylalanine or tryptophan. A D gene is named only where the DNA matches it firmly. Rows may omit the clone size; those that give it use once, few, many or a size class.

TRBD1 | TRBJ2-3 | TRBV15 | few | TGTGCCACCTCCAAGGGACAGCCAACCCCAGATACGCAGTATTTT | CATSKGQPTPDTQYF
- | TRBJ2-1 | TRBV5-5 | - | TGTGCCAGCAGCGCCGGGCTAGCTCATATCAATGAGCAGTTCTTC | CASSAGLAHINEQFF
TRBD2 | TRBJ2-3 | TRBV7-2 | - | TGTGCCAGCAGTCGTAGCGGGAGGGCCGTGGTAACAGATACGCAGTATTTT | CASSRSGRAVVTDTQYF
TRBD1 | TRBJ1-2 | TRBV7-8 | - | TGTGCCAGCAGCTTAGAGGGAACAGGGGTCCCATTCTATGGCTACACCTTC | CASSLEGTGVPFYGYTF
- | TRBJ2-1 | TRBV7-9 | - | TGTGCCAGCAGCGAAGCACTAGTCGGTGAGCAGTTCTTC | CASSEALVGEQFF
- | TRBJ2-3 | TRBV7-2 | - | TGTGCCAGCAGCCCCTTAGGAGGTCGCACAGATACGCAGTATTTT | CASSPLGGRTDTQYF
TRBD1 | TRBJ2-7 | TRBV7-9 | once | TGTGCCAGCAGCCCAGGACAGGGGTTCGATAAGCAGTACTTC | CASSPGQGFDKQYF
TRBD2 | TRBJ2-1 | TRBV9 | - | TGTGCCAGCAGCGTAGATGGGACTAGCAGTGATGAGCAGTTCTTC | CASSVDGTSSDEQFF
TRBD1 | TRBJ1-3 | TRBV19 | - | TGTGCCAGTAGTCTCCCCGGGACAGGTTATACTGGAAACACCATATATTTT | CASSLPGTGYTGNTIYF
TRBD2 | TRBJ2-2 | TRBV6-5 | - | TGTGCCAGTTCTAGGGGACTAGCGGTGACCGGGGAGCTGTTTTTT | CASSRGLAVTGELFF
TRBD1 | TRBJ1-2 | TRBV6-5 | - | TGTGCCACCGACAGGGTTGTTGGCTACACCTTC | CATDRVVGYTF
- | TRBJ1-5 | TRBV29-1 | - | TGCAGCGCCCAGGACGGAGGTAATCAGCCCCAGCATTTT | CSAQDGGNQPQHF
TRBD1 | TRBJ1-2 | TRBV28 | - | TGTGCCAGCAGTCCGACAGGGGGCGACTATGGCTACACCTTC | CASSPTGGDYGYTF
- | TRBJ1-4 | TRBV18 | - | TGTGCCAGCTCACGAGCCGGGGAAAGCGAAAAACTGTTTTTT | CASSRAGESEKLFF
- | TRBJ2-7 | TRBV27 | - | TGTGCCAGCAGTCCACAGGGCCACGAGCAGTACTTC | CASSPQGHEQYF
- | TRBJ1-2 | TRBV30 | - | TGTGCCTGGAGTGGACAGGACAACTATGGCTACACCTTC | CAWSGQDNYGYTF
TRBD1 | TRBJ1-1 | TRBV5-1 | - | TGCGCCAGCAGCTCCGGACAGGGAATGAACACTGAAGCTTTCTTT | CASSSGQGMNTEAFF
- | TRBJ1-1 | TRBV11-3 | - | TGTGCCAGCAGTTCCGGAGCGAACACTGAAGCTTTCTTT | CASSSGANTEAFF